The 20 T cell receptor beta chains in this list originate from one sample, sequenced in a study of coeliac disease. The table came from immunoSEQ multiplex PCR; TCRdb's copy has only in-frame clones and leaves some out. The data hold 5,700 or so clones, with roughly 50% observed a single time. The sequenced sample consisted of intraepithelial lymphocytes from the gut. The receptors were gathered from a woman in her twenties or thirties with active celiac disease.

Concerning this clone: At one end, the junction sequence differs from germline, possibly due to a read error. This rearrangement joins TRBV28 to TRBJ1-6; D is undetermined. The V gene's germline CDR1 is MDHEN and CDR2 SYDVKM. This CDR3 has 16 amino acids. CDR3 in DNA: TGTGCCAGCAGTTCCCCCGGGGAATCCTTTAATTCACCCCTCCACTTT. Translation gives CASSSPGESFNSPLHF.

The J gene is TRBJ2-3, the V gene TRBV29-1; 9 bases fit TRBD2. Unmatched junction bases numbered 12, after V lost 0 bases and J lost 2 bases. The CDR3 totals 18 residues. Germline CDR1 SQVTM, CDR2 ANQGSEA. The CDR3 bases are TGCAGCGTTGAAGACCCCGTAAGCGGGGGGCATTTCACAGATACGCAGTATTTT. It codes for CSVEDPVSGGHFTDTQYF.

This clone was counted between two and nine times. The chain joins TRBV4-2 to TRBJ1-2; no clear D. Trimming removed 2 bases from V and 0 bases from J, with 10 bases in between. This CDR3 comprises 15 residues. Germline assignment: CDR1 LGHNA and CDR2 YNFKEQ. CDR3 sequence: CASSQLQLPNYGYTF. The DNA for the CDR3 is TGTGCCAGCAGCCAACTACAGCTCCCTAACTATGGCTACACCTTC.

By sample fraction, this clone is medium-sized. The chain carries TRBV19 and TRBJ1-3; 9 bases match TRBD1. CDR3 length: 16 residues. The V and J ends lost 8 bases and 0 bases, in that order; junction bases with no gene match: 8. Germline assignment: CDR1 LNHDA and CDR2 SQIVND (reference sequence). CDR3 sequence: CASRLTDRGSGNTIYF. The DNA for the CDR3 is TGTGCCAGTCGTCTAACGGACAGGGGCTCTGGAAACACCATATATTTT.

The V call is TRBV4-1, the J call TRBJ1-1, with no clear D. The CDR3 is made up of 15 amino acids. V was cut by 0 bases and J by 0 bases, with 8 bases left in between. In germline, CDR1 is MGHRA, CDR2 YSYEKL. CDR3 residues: CASSQDHHMNTEAFF. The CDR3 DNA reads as TGCGCCAGCAGCCAAGATCATCACATGAACACTGAAGCTTTCTTT.

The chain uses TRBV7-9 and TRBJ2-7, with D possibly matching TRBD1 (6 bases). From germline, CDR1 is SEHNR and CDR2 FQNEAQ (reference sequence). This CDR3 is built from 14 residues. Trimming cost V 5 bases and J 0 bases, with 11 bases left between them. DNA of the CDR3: TGTGCCAGCAGCGACCACAGGGCCTCCTACGAGCAGTACTTC. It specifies CASSDHRASYEQYF.

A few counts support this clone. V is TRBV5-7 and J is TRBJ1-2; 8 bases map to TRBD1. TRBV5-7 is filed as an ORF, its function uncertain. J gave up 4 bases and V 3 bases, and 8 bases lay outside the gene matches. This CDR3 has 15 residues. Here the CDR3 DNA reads TGTGCCAGCAGCTCAACCGGACAGGGAGTCTATGGCTACACCTTC. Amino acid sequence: CASSSTGQGVYGYTF.

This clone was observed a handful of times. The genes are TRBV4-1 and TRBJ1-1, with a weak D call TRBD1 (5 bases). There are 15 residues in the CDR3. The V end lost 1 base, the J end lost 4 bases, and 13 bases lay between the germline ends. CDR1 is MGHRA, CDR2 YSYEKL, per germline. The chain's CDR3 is CASSQGILGGTEAFF. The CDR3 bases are TGCGCCAGCAGCCAAGGTATACTGGGGGGCACTGAAGCTTTCTTT.

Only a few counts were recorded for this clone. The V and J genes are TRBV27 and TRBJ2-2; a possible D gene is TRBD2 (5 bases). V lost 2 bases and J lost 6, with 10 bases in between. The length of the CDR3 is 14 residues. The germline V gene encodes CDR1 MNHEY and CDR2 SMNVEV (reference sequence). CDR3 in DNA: TGTGCCAGCAGTTTAGGAGGCCCCCCCGGGGAGCTGTTTTTT. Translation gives CASSLGGPPGELFF.

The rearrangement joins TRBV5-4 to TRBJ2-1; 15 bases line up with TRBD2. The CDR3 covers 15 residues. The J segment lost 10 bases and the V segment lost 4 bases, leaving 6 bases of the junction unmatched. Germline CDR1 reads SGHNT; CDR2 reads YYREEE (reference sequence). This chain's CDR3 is CASSTWTSGGAEQFF. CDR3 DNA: TGTGCCAGCAGCACATGGACTAGCGGGGGGGCCGAGCAGTTCTTC.

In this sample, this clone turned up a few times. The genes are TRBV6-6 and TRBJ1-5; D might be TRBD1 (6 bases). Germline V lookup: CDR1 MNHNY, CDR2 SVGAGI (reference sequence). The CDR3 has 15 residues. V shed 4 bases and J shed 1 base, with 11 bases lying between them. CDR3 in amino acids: CASSFQGSSNQPQHF. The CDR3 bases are TGTGCCAGCAGTTTCCAGGGGTCCAGCAATCAGCCCCAGCATTTT.

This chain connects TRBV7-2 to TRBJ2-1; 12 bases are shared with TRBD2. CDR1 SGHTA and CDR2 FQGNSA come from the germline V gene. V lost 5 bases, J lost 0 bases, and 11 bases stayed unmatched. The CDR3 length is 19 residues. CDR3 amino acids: CASSLRTSGVLSSYNEQFF. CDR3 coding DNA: TGTGCCAGCAGCCTACGGACTAGCGGGGTATTGAGCTCCTACAATGAGCAGTTCTTC.

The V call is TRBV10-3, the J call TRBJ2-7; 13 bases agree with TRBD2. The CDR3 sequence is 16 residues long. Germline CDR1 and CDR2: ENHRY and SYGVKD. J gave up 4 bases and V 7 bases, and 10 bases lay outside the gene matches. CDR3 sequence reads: CAITTSGGARRYEQYF. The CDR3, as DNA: TGTGCCATCACAACTAGCGGGGGGGCCAGGAGGTACGAGCAGTACTTC.

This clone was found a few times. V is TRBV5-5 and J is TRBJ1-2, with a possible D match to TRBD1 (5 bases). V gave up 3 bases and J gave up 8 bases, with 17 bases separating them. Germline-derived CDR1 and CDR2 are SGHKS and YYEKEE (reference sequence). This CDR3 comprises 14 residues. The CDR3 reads CASSSYAGPPGYTF. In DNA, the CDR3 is TGTGCCAGCAGCTCGTATGCGGGACCGCCGGGCTACACCTTC. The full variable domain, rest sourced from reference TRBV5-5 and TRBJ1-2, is DAGVTQSPTHLIKTRGQQVTLRCSPISGHKSVSWYQQVLGQGPQFIFQYYEKEERGRGNFPDRFSARQFPNYSSELNVNALLLGDSALYLCASSSYAGPPGYTFGSGTRLTVV.

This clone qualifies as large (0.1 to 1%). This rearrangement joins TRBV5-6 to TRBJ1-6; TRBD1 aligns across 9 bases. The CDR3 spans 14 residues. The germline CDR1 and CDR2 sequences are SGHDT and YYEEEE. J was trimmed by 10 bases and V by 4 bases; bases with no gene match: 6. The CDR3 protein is CASSLTGGLSPLHF. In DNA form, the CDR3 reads TGTGCCAGCAGCCTAACAGGGGGCTTATCACCCCTCCACTTT. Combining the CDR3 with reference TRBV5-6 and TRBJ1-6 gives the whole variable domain DAGVTQSPTHLIKTRGQQVTLRCSPKSGHDTVSWYQQALGQGPQFIFQYYEEEERQRGNFPDRFSGHQFPNYSSELNVNALLLGDSALYLCASSLTGGLSPLHFGNGTRLTVT.

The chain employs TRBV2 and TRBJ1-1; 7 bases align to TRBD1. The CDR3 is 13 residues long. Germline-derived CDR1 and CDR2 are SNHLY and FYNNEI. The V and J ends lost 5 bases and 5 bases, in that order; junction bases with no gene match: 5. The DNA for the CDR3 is TGTGCCAGCAGTTTTGAGGGGGCAACTGAAGCTTTCTTT. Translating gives CASSFEGATEAFF. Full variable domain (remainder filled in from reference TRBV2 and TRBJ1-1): EPEVTQTPSHQVTQMGQEVILRCVPISNHLYFYWYRQILGQKVEFLVSFYNNEISEKSEIFDDQFSVERPDGSNFTLKIRSTKLEDSAMYFCASSFEGATEAFFGQGTRLTVV.

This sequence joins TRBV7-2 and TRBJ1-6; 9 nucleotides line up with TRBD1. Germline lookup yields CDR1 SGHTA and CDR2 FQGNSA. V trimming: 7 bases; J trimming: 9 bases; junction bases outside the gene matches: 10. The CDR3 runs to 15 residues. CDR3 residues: CASTRDGTGTSPLHF. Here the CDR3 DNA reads TGTGCCAGCACCCGGGACGGGACAGGGACTTCACCCCTCCACTTT.

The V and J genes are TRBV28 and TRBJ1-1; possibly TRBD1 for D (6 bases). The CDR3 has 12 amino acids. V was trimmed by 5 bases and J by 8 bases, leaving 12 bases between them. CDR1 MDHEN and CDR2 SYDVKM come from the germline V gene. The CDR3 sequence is CASSQQGGEAFF. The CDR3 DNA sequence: TGTGCCAGCAGTCAACAGGGCGGAGAAGCTTTCTTT.

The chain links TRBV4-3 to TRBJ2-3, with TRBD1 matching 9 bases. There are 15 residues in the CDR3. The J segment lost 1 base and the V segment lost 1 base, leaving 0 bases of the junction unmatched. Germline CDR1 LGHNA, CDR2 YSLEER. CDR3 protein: CASSQGTGGTDTQYF. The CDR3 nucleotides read TGCGCCAGCAGCCAAGGGACAGGGGGCACAGATACGCAGTATTTT.

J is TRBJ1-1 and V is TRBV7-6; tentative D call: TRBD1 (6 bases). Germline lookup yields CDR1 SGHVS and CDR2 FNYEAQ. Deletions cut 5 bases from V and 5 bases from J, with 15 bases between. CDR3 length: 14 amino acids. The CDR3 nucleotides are TGTGCCAGCAGCGGGACAACCAAGGGAACTGAAGCTTTCTTT. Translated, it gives CASSGTTKGTEAFF.